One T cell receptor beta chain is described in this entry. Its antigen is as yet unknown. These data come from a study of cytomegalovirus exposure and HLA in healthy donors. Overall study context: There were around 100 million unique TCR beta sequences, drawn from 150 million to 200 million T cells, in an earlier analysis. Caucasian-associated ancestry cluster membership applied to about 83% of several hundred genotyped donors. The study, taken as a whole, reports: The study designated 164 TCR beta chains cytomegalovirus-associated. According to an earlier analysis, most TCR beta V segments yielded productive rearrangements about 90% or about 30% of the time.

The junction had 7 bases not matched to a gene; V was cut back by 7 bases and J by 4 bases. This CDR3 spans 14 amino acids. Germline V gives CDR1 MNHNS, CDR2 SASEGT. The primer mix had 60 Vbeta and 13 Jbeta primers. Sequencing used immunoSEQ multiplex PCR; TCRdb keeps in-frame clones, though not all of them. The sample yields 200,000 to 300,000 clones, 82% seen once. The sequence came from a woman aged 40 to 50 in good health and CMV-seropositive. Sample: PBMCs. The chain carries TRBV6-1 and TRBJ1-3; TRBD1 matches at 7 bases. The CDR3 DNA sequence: TGTGCCAGCATATCAGGGGGGTCCGGAAACACCATATATTTT. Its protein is CASISGGSGNTIYF.